This T cell receptor (beta chain) was captured by sequencing in a study of cytomegalovirus exposure and HLA in healthy donors. Trimming took off 1 base at V and 8 bases at J, with 14 bases between the two ends. Germline V lookup: CDR1 MNHNS, CDR2 SASEGT. The CDR3 runs 14 residues. 60 Vbeta and 13 Jbeta primers were used in PCR. TCRdb keeps only in-frame clones here, not all; method: immunoSEQ multiplex PCR. This sample has 55,000 to 80,000 clones, with roughly four fifths found just once. Sequenced material: PBMCs. The receptor was isolated from a man aged 18 to 35 in good health and CMV-seronegative. V is TRBV6-1 and J is TRBJ1-2; tentatively, D is TRBD1 (6 bases). CDR3 bases: TGTGCCAGCAGTGAAGAAAGACACACAGGGGGCTACACCTTC. It codes for CASSEERHTGGYTF.